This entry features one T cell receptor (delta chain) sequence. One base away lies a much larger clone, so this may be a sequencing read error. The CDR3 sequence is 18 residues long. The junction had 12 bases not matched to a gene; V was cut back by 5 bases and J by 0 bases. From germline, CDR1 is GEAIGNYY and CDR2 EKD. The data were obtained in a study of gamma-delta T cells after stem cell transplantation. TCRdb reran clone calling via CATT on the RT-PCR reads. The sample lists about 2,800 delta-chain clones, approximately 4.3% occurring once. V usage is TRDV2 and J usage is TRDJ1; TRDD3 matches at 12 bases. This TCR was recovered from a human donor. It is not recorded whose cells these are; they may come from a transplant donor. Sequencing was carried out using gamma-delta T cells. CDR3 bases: TGTGCCTGTGCTACAATGCTGGGGGATACGGGGTACACCGATAAACTCATCTTT. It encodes CACATMLGDTGYTDKLIF.